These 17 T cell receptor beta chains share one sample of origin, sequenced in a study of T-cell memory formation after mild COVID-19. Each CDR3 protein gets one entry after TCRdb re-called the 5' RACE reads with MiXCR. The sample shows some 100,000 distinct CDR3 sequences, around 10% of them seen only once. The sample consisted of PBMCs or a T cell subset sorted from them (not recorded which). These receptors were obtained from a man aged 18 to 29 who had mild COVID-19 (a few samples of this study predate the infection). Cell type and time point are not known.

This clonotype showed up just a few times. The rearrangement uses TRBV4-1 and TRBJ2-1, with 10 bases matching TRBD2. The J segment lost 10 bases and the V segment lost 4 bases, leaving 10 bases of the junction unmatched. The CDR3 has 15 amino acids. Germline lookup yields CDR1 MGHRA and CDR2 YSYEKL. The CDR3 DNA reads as TGCGCCAGCAGCCTCGAGCGGGGGGGCCTTGGGGAGCAGTTCTTC. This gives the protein CASSLERGGLGEQFF.

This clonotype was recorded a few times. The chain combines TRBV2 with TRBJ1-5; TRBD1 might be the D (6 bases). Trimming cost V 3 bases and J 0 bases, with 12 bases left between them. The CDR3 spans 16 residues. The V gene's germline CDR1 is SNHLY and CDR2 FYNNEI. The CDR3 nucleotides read TGTGCCAGCAGTGAGTGGGGGCCGTATAGCAATCAGCCCCAGCATTTT. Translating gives CASSEWGPYSNQPQHF.

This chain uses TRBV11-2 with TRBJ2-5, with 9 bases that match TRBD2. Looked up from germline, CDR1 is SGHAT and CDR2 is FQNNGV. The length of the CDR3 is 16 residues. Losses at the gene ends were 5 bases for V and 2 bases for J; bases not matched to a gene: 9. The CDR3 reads CASSPWTSALQETQYF. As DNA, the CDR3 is TGTGCCAGCAGCCCCTGGACTAGCGCCCTACAAGAGACCCAGTACTTC.

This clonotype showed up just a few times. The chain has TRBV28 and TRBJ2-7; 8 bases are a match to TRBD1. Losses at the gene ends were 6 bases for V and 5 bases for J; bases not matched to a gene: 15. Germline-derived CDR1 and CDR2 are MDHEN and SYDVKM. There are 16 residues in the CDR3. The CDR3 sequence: CASRPQGERYSDEQYV. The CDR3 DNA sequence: TGTGCCAGCAGGCCACAGGGGGAAAGGTATTCGGACGAGCAGTACGTC.

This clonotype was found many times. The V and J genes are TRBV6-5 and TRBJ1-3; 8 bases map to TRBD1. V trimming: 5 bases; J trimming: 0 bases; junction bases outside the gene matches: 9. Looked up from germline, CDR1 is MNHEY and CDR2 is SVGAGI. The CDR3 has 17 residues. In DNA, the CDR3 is TGTGCCAGCAGTCAGGGGACAGGAGACTACTCTGGAAACACCATATATTTT. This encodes CASSQGTGDYSGNTIYF.

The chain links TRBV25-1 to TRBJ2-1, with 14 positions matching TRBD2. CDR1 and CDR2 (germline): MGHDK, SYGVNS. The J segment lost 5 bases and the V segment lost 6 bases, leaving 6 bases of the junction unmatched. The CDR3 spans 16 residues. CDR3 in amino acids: CASSGPTSGGDNEQFF. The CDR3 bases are TGTGCCAGCAGCGGGCCGACTAGCGGGGGGGACAATGAGCAGTTCTTC.

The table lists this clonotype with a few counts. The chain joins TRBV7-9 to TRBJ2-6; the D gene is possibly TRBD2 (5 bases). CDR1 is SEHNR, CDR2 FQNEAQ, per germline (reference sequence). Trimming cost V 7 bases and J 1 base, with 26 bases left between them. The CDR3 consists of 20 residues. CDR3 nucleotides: TGTGCCAGCAACAACGACTATATCACAAGGTGGCGGTCTGGGGCCAACGTCCTGACTTTC. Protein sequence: CASNNDYITRWRSGANVLTF.

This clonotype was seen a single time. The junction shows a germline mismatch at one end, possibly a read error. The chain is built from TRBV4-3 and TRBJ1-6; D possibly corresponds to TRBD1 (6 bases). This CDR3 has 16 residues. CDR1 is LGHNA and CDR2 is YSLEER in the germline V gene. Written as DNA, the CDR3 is TGCGCCAGCAGCCCGCGGACAGCCGCACTTAATTCACACCTCCACTTT. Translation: CASSPRTAALNSHLHF.

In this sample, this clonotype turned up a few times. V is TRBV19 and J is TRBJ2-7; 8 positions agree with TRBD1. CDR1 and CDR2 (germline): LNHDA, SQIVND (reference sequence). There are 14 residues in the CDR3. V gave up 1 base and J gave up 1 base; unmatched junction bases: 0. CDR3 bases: TGTGCCAGTAGTATAGGGACAGGGTCCTACGAGCAGTACTTC. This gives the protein CASSIGTGSYEQYF.

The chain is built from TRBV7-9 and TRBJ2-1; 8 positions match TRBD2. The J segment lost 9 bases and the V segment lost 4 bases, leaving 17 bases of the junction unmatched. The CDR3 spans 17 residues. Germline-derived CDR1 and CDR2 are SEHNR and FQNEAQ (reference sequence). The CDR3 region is CASSYPTGTSRVAEQFF. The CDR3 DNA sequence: TGTGCCAGCAGCTACCCGACCGGGACTAGTAGGGTGGCTGAGCAGTTCTTC.

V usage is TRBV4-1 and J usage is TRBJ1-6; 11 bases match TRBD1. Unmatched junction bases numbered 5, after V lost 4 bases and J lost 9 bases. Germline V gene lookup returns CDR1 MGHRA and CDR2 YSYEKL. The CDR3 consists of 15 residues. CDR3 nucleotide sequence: TGCGCCAGCAGCCGAGGACAGGGGGCCTTTTCACCCCTCCACTTT. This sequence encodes CASSRGQGAFSPLHF.

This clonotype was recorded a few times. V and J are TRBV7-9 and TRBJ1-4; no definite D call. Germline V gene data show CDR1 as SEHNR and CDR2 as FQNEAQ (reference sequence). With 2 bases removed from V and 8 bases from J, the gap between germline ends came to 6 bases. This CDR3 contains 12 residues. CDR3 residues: CASSLFEEKLFF. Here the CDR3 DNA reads TGTGCCAGCAGCTTATTCGAAGAAAAACTGTTTTTT.

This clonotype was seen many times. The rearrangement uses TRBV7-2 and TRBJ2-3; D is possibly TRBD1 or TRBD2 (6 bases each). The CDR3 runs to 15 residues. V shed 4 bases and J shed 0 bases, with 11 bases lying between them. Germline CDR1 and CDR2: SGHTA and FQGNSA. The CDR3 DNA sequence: TGTGCCAGCAGCTCCAAGGGGGGCAGCACAGATACGCAGTATTTT. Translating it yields CASSSKGGSTDTQYF.

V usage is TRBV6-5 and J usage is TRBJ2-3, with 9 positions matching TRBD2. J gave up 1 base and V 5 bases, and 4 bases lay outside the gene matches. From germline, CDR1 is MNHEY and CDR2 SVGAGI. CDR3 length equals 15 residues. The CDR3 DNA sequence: TGTGCCAGCAGTAGAGCGGGGGGAGGCACAGATACGCAGTATTTT. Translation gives CASSRAGGGTDTQYF.

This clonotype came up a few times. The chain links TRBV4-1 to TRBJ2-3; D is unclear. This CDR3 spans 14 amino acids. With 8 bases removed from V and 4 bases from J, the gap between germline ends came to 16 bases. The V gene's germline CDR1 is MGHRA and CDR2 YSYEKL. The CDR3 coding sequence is TGCGCCAGCCTACACACCTCTTGGCCAGATACGCAGTATTTT. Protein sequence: CASLHTSWPDTQYF.

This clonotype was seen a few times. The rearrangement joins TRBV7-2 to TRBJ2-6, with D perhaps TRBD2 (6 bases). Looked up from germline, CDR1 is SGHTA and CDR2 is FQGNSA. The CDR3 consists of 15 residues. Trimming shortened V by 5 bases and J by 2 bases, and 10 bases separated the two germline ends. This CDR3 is CASSGRRAGANVLTF. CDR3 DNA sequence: TGTGCCAGCAGCGGACGGAGGGCTGGGGCCAACGTCCTGACTTTC. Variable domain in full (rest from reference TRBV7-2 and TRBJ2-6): GAGVSQSPSNKVTEKGKDVELRCDPISGHTALYWYRQSLGQGLEFLIYFQGNSAPDKSGLPSDRFSAERTGGSVSTLTIQRTQQEDSAVYLCASSGRRAGANVLTFGAGSRLTVL.

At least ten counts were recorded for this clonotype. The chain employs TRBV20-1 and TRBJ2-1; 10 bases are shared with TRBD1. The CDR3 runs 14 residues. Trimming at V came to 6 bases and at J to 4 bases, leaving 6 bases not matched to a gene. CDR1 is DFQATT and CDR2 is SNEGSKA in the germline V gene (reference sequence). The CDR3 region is CSAADRGLYNEQFF. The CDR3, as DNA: TGCAGTGCCGCTGACAGGGGGCTGTACAATGAGCAGTTCTTC.